This T cell receptor beta chain was observed in a study of OX40 agonist ivuxolimab in advanced cancers. Turning to the study itself: Patients' therapy was ivuxolimab, an antibody that acts as an agonist of OX40 (CD134). Enrolled patients in dose escalation had cancers that were hepatocellular carcinoma, melanoma, renal cell or head and neck cancer. Three dose-escalation patients had partial responses: one with hepatocellular carcinoma and two with cutaneous melanoma.

V lost 1 base and J lost 5; bases outside the gene matches: 5. From germline, CDR1 is LGHNA and CDR2 YNFKEQ. The CDR3 covers 17 residues. Libraries were prepared by immunoSEQ multiplex PCR; TCRdb keeps only in-frame clonotypes and omits some of them. In the table there are 70,000 to 95,000 clones, 88% of which are singletons. J is TRBJ2-3 and V is TRBV4-2, with TRBD2 matching over 14 bases. The sequenced sample was CD4+ or CD8+ T cells sorted from blood, obtained in a trial of the OX40 agonist ivuxolimab. This TCR was sampled from an adult with an advanced solid tumor such as melanoma, head and neck, liver or kidney cancer. The CDR3 region is CASSQAGTSGSLDTQYF. The CDR3 nucleotides read TGTGCCAGCAGCCAAGCCGGGACTAGCGGGAGTCTAGATACGCAGTATTTT.